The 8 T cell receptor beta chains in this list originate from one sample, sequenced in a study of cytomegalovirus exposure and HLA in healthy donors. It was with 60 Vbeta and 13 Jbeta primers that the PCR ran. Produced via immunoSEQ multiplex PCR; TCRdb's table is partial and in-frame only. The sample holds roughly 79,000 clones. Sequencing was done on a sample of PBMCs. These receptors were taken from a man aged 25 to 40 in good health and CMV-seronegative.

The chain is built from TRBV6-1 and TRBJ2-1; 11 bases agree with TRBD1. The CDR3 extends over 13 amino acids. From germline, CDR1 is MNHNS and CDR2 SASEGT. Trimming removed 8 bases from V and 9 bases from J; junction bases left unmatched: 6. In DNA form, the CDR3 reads TGTGCCAGCCAACAGGGACAGGGGGGTGAGCAGTTCTTC. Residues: CASQQGQGGEQFF.

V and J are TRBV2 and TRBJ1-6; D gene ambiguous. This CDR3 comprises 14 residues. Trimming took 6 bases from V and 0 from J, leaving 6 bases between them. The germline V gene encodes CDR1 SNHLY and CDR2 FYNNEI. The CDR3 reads CASRIGSYNSPLHF. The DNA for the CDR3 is TGTGCCAGCAGGATCGGCTCCTATAATTCACCCCTCCACTTT.

CDR3: CASVPGTGSYNEQFF. The CDR3 DNA reads TGTGCCAGCGTACCCGGGACAGGATCCTACAATGAGCAGTTCTTC. This chain joins TRBV25-1 and TRBJ2-1, with 8 bases matching TRBD1. This CDR3 has 15 amino acids. V lost 8 bases, J lost 1 base, and 7 bases stayed unmatched. In germline, CDR1 is MGHDK, CDR2 SYGVNS.

In nucleotides, the CDR3 is TGCAGCGCAGGGGGACCTGGACTAGCGGGAACTGTAACCCACGAGCAGTACTTC. It yields the protein CSAGGPGLAGTVTHEQYF. The chain uses TRBV29-1 and TRBJ2-7, with 12 bases lining up with TRBD2. The length of the CDR3 is 18 residues. Trimming at V came to 7 bases and at J to 5 bases, leaving 21 bases not matched to a gene. CDR1 is SQVTM and CDR2 is ANQGSEA in the germline V gene.

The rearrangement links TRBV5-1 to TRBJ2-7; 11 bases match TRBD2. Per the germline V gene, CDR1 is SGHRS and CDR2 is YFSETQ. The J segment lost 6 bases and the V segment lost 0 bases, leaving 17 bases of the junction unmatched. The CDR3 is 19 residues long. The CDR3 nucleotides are TGCGCCAGCAGCTTGGTGGTCCGGGGTTCTAGCGGGGGGTTTGGCGAGCAGTACTTC. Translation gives CASSLVVRGSSGGFGEQYF.

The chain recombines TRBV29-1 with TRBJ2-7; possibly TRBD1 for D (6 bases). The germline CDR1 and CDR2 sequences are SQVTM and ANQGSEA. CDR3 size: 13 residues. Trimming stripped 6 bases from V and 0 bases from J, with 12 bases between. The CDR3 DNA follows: TGCAGCGTCCGAGGGGGTAGCTCCTACGAGCAGTACTTC. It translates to CSVRGGSSYEQYF.

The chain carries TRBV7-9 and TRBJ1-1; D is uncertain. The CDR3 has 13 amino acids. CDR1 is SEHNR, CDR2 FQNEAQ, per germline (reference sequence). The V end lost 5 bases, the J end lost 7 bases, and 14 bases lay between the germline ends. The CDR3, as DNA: TGTGCCAGCAGCCCGATTCGGTCCTATGAAGCTTTCTTT. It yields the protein CASSPIRSYEAFF.

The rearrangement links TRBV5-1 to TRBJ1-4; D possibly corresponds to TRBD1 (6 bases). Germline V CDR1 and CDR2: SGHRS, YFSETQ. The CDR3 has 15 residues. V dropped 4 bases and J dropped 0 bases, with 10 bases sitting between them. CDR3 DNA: TGCGCCAGCAGCGCGGACAGAGCAACTAATGAAAAACTGTTTTTT. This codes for CASSADRATNEKLFF.